This T cell receptor (beta chain) was identified during a study of blood T cells in healthy people across ages. The use of a sample-barcoded 5' primer and a J-beta primer mix characterized a second PCR of about 6 to 11 cycles. TCRdb itself ran the 5' RACE reads through MiXCR, one entry per CDR3 protein. The sample has around 1.1 million distinct CDR3 sequences; more than 30% are singletons. This clonotype was picked up many times. The CDR3 runs to 14 residues. Trimming stripped 1 base from V and 7 bases from J, with 10 bases between. Germline V gene data show CDR1 as SGHTA and CDR2 as FQGNSA. V usage is TRBV7-2 and J usage is TRBJ1-4; D may be TRBD1 (5 bases). Sequenced input: blood. The source of this sequence is a man aged 18 to 30 in good health. The chain's CDR3 is CASSLGNRPEKLFF. CDR3 in DNA: TGTGCCAGCAGCTTAGGAAACAGGCCTGAAAAACTGTTTTTT.